This T cell receptor beta chain stems from a study of T cell changes during pregnancy in multiple sclerosis. Trimming removed 0 bases from V and 7 bases from J; junction bases left unmatched: 8. The CDR3 length is 15 residues. The germline V gene encodes CDR1 LGHNA and CDR2 YSLEER. Only in-frame clones appear in the TCRdb table, and some are missing; sequencing was by immunoSEQ multiplex PCR. This table has just over 90,000 clones, 90% to 95% appearing once. The material sequenced was peripheral blood, taken after pregnancy. V gene TRBV4-3 combines with J gene TRBJ2-7; TRBD2 aligns across 8 bases. This clonotype was obtained from a female donor in good health, enrolled as a control in a pregnancy study. The CDR3 loop reads CASSQDAGGSWEQYF. CDR3 nucleotide sequence: TGCGCCAGCAGCCAAGATGCGGGGGGATCGTGGGAGCAGTACTTC.